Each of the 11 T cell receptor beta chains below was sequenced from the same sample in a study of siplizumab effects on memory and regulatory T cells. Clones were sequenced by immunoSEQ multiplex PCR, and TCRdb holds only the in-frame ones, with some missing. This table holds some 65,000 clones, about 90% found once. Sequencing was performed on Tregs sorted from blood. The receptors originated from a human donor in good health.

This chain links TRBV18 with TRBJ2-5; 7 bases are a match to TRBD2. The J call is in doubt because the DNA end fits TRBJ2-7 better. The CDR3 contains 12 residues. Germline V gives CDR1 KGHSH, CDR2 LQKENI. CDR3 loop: CASSGGTYEQYF. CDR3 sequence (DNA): TGTGCCAGCTCGGGAGGGACCTACGAGCAGTACTTC.

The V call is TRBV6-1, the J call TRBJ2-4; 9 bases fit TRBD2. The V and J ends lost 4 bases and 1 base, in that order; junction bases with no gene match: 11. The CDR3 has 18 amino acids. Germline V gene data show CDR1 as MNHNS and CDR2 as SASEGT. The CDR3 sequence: CASSVRGLAGMAKNIQYF. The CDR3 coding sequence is TGTGCCAGCAGTGTAAGAGGCCTAGCGGGAATGGCCAAAAACATTCAGTACTTC.

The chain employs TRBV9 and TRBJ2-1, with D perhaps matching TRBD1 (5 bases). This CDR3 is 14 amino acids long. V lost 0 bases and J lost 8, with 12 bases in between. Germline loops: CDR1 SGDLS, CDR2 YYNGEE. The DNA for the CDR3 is TGTGCCAGCAGCGTAGCAGGGTGGGGCGATGAGCAGTTCTTC. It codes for CASSVAGWGDEQFF.

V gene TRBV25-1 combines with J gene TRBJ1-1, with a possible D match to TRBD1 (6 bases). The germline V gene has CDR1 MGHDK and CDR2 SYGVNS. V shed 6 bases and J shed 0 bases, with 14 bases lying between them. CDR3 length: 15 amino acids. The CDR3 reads CASRKGQLLNTEAFF. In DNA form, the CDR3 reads TGTGCCAGCAGAAAAGGACAGTTGTTGAACACTGAAGCTTTCTTT.

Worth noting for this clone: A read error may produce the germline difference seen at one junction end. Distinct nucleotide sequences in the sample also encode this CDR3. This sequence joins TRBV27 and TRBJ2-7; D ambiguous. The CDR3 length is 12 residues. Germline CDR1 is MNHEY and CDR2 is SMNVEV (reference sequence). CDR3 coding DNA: TGTGCCAGCAGGAGAGGCCTCAACCCAATACTCTTC. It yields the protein CASRRGLNPILF.

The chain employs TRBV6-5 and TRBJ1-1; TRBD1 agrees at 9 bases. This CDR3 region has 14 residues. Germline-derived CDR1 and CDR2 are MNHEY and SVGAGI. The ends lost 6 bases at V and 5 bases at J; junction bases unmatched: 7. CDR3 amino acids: CASRGQGARTEAFF. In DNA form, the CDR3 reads TGTGCCAGCAGGGGACAGGGAGCCAGGACTGAAGCTTTCTTT.

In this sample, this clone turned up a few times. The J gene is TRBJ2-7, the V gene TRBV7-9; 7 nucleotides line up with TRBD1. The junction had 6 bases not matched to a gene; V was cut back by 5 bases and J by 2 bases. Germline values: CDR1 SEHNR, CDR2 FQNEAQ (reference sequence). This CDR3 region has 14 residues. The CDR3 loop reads CASSRGTEAYEQYF. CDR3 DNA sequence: TGTGCCAGCAGCCGAGGGACAGAGGCCTACGAGCAGTACTTC.

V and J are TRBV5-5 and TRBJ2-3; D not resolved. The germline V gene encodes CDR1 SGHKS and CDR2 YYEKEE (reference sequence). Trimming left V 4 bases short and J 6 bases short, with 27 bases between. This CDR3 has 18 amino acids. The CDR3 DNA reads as TGTGCCAGCAGCCCCATGACGGACCAAAGAGGATTACAGGATACGCAGTATTTT. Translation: CASSPMTDQRGLQDTQYF.

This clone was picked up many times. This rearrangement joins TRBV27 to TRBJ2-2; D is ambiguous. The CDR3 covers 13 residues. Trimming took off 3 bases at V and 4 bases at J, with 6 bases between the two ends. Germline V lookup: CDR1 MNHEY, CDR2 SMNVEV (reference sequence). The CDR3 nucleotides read TGTGCCAGCAGTTTTTTGGGCACCGGGGAGCTGTTTTTT. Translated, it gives CASSFLGTGELFF.

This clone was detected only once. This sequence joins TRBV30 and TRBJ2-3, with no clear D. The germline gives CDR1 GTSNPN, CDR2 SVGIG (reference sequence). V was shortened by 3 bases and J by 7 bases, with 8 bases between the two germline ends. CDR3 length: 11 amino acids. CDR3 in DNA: TGTGCCTGGAGGGTACGTAATACGCAGTATTTT. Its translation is CAWRVRNTQYF.

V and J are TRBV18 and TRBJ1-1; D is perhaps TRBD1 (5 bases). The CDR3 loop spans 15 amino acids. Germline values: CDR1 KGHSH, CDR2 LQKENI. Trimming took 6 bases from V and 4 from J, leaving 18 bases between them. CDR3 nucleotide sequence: TGTGCCAGCTCCGGATGGCAGGGAGATGGCACTGAAGCTTTCTTT. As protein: CASSGWQGDGTEAFF.